This T cell receptor beta chain is from a study of T cells in Graves' hyperthyroidism and ophthalmopathy. At the level of the study: At the time of initial diagnosis and before any treatment, peripheral blood was collected.

There are a few counts of this clonotype. Its specificity is unknown. Study-wide findings and caveats: Ophthalmopathy onset followed model prediction by a median about seven months. Stable hyperthyroidism and ophthalmopathy were separated using 13 V-J signatures.

This CDR3 has 14 residues. V lost 5 bases and J lost 6, with 19 bases in between. Germline CDR1 and CDR2: SQVTM and ANQGSEA. Template material for amplifying TCR beta CDR3 regions consisted of RNA transcripts. Carried out on the TCR CDR3, a first-round RT-PCR used the HTBI primer set. TCRdb independently ran MiXCR on the multiplex PCR reads; one entry per CDR3 protein. The table shows fewer than 850,000 distinct CDR3 sequences, with 15% to 20% occurring only once. Hyperthyroidism had been newly diagnosed in patients aged 18 to 65, and its duration was under 2 months. The TCR was taken from a man aged 45-65 years with Graves' hyperthyroidism. The sequencing input was blood. V and J are TRBV29-1 and TRBJ1-1, with D possibly TRBD1 on 5 matching bases. CDR3 in DNA: TGCAGCGTTCAGGGTGGGGGGGGGGACCCTGAAGCTTTCTTT. Residues: CSVQGGGGDPEAFF.